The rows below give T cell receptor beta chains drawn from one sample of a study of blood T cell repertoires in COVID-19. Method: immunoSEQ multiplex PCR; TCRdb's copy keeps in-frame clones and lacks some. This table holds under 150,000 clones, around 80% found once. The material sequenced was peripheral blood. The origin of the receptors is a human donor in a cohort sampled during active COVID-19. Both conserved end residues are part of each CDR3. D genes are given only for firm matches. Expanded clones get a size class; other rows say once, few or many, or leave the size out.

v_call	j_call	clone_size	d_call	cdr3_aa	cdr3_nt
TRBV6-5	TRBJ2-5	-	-	CASSYSQGARGETQYF	TGTGCCAGCAGTTACTCACAGGGCGCCCGGGGTGAGACCCAGTACTTC
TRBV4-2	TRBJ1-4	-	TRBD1	CASSQVRGPEKLFF	TGTGCCAGCAGCCAAGTCAGGGGGCCTGAAAAACTGTTTTTT
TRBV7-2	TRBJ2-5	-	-	CASSGSGAQETQYF	TGTGCCAGCAGCGGTAGCGGAGCCCAAGAGACCCAGTACTTC
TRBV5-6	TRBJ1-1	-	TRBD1	CASSRQGGTEAFF	TGTGCCAGCAGCCGACAGGGGGGCACTGAAGCTTTCTTT
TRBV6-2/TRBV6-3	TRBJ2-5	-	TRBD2	CASSRLAQETQYF	TGTGCCAGCAGCAGACTAGCTCAAGAGACCCAGTACTTC
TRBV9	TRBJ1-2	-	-	CASSVDGTTYGYTF	TGTGCCAGCAGCGTTGACGGGACAACCTATGGCTACACCTTC
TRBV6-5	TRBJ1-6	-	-	CASSRTGRGPSPLHF	TGTGCCAGCAGTAGAACCGGACGAGGGCCTTCACCCCTCCACTTT
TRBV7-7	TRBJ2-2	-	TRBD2	CASSHSGAGELFF	TGTGCTAGCAGCCATAGCGGGGCCGGGGAGCTGTTTTTT
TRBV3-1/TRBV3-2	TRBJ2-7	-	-	CASSPHGTFTYEQYF	TGTGCCAGCAGCCCGCACGGGACTTTTACCTACGAGCAGTACTTC
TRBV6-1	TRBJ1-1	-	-	CASSEGTANTEAFF	TGTGCCAGCAGTGAAGGGACAGCTAACACTGAAGCTTTCTTT
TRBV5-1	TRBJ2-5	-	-	CASTTQPPETQYF	TGCGCCAGCACCACACAGCCCCCGGAGACCCAGTACTTC
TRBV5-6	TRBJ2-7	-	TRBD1	CASSPRKTGRVYEQYF	TGTGCCAGCAGTCCCCGGAAGACAGGGAGAGTCTACGAGCAGTACTTC
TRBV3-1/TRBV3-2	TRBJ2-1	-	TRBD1	CASSTTGTGGFNEQFF	TGTGCCAGCAGCACCACCGGGACAGGGGGTTTCAATGAGCAGTTCTTC
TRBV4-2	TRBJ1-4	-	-	CASSQEHLRGAVREKLFF	TGTGCCAGCAGCCAAGAACACCTCCGGGGGGCGGTTCGCGAAAAACTGTTTTTT
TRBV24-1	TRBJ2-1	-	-	CATQGGAVQQFF	TGTGCCACCCAGGGCGGGGCCGTTCAGCAGTTCTTC
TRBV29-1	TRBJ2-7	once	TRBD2	CSAGEGRASYEQYF	TGCAGCGCCGGGGAGGGCAGGGCCTCCTACGAGCAGTACTTC
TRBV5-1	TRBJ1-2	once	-	CASSLSQFRNYGYTF	TGCGCCAGCAGCTTGTCACAATTTCGTAACTATGGCTACACCTTC
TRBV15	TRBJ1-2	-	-	CATSRDGAVYGYTF	TGTGCCACCAGCAGAGATGGGGCGGTCTATGGCTACACCTTC
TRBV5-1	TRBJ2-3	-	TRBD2	CASSLLAGVGADTQYF	TGCGCCAGCAGCTTACTAGCGGGGGTAGGGGCAGATACGCAGTATTTT
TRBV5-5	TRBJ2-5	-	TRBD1	CASSRDSPETQYF	TGTGCCAGCAGCAGGGACAGCCCCGAGACCCAGTACTTC